The clone carrying this T cell receptor beta chain was detected once. This record belongs to a study of blood T cell repertoires in COVID-19. The overall study: The samples span acute and convalescent COVID-19 from the United States, Italy and Spain. PBMCs, B-cell-depleted T cells, or T cells were the source of the cDNA or gDNA that made up the material.

Trimming cost V 4 bases and J 1 base; bases outside gene matches: 15. Germline CDR1 is SGHRS and CDR2 is YFSETQ. CDR3 length: 18 amino acids. Per the original data handling: Amplification from reference gene primers served as the basis for estimated nucleated cell counts. Only in-frame clones appear in the TCRdb table, and some are missing; sequencing was by immunoSEQ multiplex PCR. V, J and clone size were drawn from that table, and D and trimming were deduced from the DNA. The data contain tens of thousands of clones, approximately 83% of them singletons. Seattle researchers signed up patients amid active infection and tracked them longitudinally.

The sequencing sample was made of peripheral blood. The chain recombines TRBV5-1 with TRBJ2-5; the match to TRBD2 covers 8 bases. The TCR originated in a man aged 40-49 years with COVID-19, enrolled during active disease. The CDR3 loop reads CASSAGRFSGVIQETQYF. CDR3 coding DNA: TGCGCCAGCAGCGCCGGTAGATTTAGCGGGGTAATCCAAGAGACCCAGTACTTC.